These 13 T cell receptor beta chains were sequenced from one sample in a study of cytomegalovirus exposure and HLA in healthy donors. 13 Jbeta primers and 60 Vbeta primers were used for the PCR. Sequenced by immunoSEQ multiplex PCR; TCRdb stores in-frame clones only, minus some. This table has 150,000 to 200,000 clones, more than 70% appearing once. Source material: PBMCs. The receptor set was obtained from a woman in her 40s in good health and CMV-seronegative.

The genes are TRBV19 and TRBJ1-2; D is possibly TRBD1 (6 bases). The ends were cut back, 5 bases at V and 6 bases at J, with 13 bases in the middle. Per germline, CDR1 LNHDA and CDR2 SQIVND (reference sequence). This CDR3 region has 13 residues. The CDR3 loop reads CASSFQGTDGYTF. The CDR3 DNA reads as TGTGCCAGTAGTTTCCAGGGGACGGATGGCTACACCTTC.

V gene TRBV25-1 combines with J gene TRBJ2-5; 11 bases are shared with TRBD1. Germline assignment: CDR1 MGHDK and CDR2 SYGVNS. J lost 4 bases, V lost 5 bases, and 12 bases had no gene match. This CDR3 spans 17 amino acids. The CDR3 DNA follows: TGTGCCAGCAGTAAGGGAGTCCAGGACAGGGGGCGAGAGACCCAGTACTTC. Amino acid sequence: CASSKGVQDRGRETQYF.

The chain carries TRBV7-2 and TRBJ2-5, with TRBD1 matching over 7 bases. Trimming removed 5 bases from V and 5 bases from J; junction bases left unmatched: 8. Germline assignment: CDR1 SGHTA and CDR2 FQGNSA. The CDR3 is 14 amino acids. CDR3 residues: CASSTQGGRETQYF. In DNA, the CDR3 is TGTGCCAGCAGCACCCAAGGGGGCCGTGAGACCCAGTACTTC.

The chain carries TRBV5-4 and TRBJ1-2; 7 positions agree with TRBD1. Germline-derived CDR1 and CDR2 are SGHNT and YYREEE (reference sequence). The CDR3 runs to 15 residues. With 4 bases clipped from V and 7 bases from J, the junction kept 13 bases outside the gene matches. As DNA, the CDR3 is TGTGCCAGCAGCCCCGGGACAGCATTCCTAGGTGGCTACACCTTC. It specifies CASSPGTAFLGGYTF. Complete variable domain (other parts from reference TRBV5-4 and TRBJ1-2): ETGVTQSPTHLIKTRGQQVTLRCSSQSGHNTVSWYQQALGQGPQFIFQYYREEENGRGNFPPRFSGLQFPNYSSELNVNALELDDSALYLCASSPGTAFLGGYTFGSGTRLTVV.

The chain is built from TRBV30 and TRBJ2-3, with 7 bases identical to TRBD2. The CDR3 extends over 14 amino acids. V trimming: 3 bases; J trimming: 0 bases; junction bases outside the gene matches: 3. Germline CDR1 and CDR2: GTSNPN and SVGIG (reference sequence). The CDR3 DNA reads TGTGCCTGGAGAGGTAGCGGGAGCACAGATACGCAGTATTTT. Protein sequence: CAWRGSGSTDTQYF.

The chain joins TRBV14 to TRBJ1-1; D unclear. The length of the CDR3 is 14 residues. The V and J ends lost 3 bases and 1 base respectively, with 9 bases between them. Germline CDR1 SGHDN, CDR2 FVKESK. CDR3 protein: CASSHSPGNTEAFF. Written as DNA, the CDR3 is TGTGCCAGCAGCCACTCGCCAGGGAACACTGAAGCTTTCTTT.

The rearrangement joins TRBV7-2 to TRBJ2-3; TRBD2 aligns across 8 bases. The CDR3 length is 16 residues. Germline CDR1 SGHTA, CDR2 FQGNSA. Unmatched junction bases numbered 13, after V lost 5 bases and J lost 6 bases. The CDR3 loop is CASSPQSGSLWDTQYF. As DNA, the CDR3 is TGTGCCAGCAGCCCCCAAAGCGGGAGTCTGTGGGATACGCAGTATTTT.

This chain's CDR3 is CASGWGGGVGEQFF. CDR3 DNA: TGTGCCAGCGGTTGGGGGGGCGGAGTGGGTGAGCAGTTCTTC. V is TRBV27 and J is TRBJ2-1; the D gene is possibly TRBD2 (7 bases). Looked up from germline, CDR1 is MNHEY and CDR2 is SMNVEV (reference sequence). V was cut by 8 bases and J by 9 bases, with 20 bases left in between. The CDR3 length is 14 residues.

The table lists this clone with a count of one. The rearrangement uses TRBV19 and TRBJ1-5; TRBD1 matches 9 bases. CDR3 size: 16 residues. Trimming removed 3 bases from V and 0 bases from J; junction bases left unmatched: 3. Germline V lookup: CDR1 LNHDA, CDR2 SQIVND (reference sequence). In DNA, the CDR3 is TGTGCCAGTAGTATTAGGGGACAGGGTAGCAATCAGCCCCAGCATTTT. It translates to CASSIRGQGSNQPQHF.

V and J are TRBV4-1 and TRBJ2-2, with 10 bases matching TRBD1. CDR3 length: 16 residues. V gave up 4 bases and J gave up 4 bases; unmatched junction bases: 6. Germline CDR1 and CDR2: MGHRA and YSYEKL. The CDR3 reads CASSRDRGRGTGELFF. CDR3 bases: TGCGCCAGCAGCCGAGACAGGGGGCGAGGCACCGGGGAGCTGTTTTTT.

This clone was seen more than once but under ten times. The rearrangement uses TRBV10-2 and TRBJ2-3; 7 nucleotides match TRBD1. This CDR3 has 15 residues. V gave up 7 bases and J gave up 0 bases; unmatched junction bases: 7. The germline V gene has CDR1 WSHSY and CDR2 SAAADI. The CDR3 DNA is TGCGCCAGCATGGCCGGGACAGCTAGCACAGATACGCAGTATTTT. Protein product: CASMAGTASTDTQYF.

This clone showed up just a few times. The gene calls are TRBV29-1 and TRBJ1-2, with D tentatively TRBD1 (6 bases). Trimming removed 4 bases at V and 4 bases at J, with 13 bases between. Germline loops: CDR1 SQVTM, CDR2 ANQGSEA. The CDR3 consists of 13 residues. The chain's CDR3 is CSVGRGLAYGYTF. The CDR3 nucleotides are TGCAGCGTTGGGCGGGGGCTTGCCTATGGCTACACCTTC.

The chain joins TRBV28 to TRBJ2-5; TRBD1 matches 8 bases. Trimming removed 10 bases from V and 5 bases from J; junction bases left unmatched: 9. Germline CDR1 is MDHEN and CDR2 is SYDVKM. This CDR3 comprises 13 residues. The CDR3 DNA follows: TGTGCCACCCGACAGGGGTATATGGAGACCCAGTACTTC. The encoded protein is CATRQGYMETQYF. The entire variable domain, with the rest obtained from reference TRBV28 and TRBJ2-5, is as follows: DVKVTQSSRYLVKRTGEKVFLECVQDMDHENMFWYRQDPGLGLRLIYFSYDVKMKEKGDIPEGYSVSREKKERFSLILESASTNQTSMYLCATRQGYMETQYFGPGTRLLVL.